These T cell receptor beta chains were read from a single sample in a study of cytomegalovirus exposure and HLA in healthy donors. The table came from immunoSEQ multiplex PCR; TCRdb's copy has only in-frame clones and leaves some out. The profile shows 140,000 to 150,000 clones, just over 90% of them singletons. Sequenced material: PBMCs. These receptors all stem from a man younger than 35 in good health and CMV-seronegative. CDR3s include the opening cysteine and the closing phenylalanine or tryptophan. A D gene is named only where the DNA matches it firmly. A row's size may be missing; if present it is once, few, many or a size class.

D	V	J	size	DNA	CDR3
TRBD2	TRBV14	TRBJ2-1	-	TGTGCCAGCAGCCAAATTTTTAGCGGGAGCGCTTATGAGCAGTTCTTC	CASSQIFSGSAYEQFF
-	TRBV11-3	TRBJ1-2	once	TGTGCCAGCAGCCCCGACAGTAACTATGGCTACACCTTC	CASSPDSNYGYTF
TRBD2	TRBV9	TRBJ2-5	-	TGTGCCAGCAGCGTAGGAAGCGGGGGCGAGACCCAGTACTTC	CASSVGSGGETQYF
TRBD1	TRBV30	TRBJ1-5	-	TGTGCCTGGAGCCCCTTCCCGACAGGGGTTGACAATCAGCCCCAGCATTTT	CAWSPFPTGVDNQPQHF
TRBD2	TRBV19	TRBJ2-7	-	TGTGCCAGTAGTATCGGACTAGCGGGGGAGCAGTACTTC	CASSIGLAGEQYF
-	TRBV9	TRBJ2-2	-	TGTGCCAGCAGCGTCCACCGGTCGGCCAGGGGCCGCCCCGCCGCGAACACCGGGGAGCTGTTTTTT	CASSVHRSARGRPAANTGELFF
TRBD2	TRBV29-1	TRBJ2-5	-	TGCAGCGTCCCCCTAGCGGGGTTCCAAGAGACCCAGTACTTC	CSVPLAGFQETQYF
-	TRBV9	TRBJ1-1	-	TGTGCCAGCAGCGCCCAGGGTGTAAACACTGAAGCTTTCTTT	CASSAQGVNTEAFF
TRBD1	TRBV15	TRBJ2-2	-	TGTGCCACCAGCAGGGACAGGGTTAGCACCGGGGAGCTGTTTTTT	CATSRDRVSTGELFF
-	TRBV5-1	TRBJ1-3	-	TGCGCCAGCAGCTTGGACCCCGGGGGGGCCGGGAAAGGAAACACCATATATTTT	CASSLDPGGAGKGNTIYF
-	TRBV19	TRBJ1-5	few	TGTGCCAGTAGTCCGATTTCCGACAGGCGCAATCAGCCCCAGCATTTT	CASSPISDRRNQPQHF
-	TRBV29-1	TRBJ2-4	-	TGCAGCGCACGACAGGCAACCAAAAACATTCAGTACTTC	CSARQATKNIQYF
TRBD1	TRBV29-1	TRBJ2-7	-	TGCAGCGTTGATGGGGACAGGGATAAATCCTACGAGCAGTACTTC	CSVDGDRDKSYEQYF
TRBD1	TRBV18	TRBJ1-5	once	TGTGCCAGCTCAACCCTGGAGACAGGGGCCAATCAGCCCCAGCATTTT	CASSTLETGANQPQHF
-	TRBV5-6	TRBJ2-1	-	TGTGCCAGCAGCAGACTAGTGGCCGGTGGGTTGGGTGAGCAGTTCTTC	CASSRLVAGGLGEQFF
TRBD1	TRBV18	TRBJ1-6	few	TGTGCCAGCTCACCGGAACAGGGGCGCTCACCCCTCCACTTT	CASSPEQGRSPLHF
TRBD1	TRBV5-1	TRBJ1-5	-	TGCGCCAGCAGCTGGGGGGACAGGTCGGGGAAATATAGCAATCAGCCCCAGCATTTT	CASSWGDRSGKYSNQPQHF
TRBD2	TRBV27	TRBJ2-2	-	TGTGCCAGCGGGACTAGCGGGAGGAACACCGGGGAGCTGTTTTTT	CASGTSGRNTGELFF
TRBD1	TRBV7-2	TRBJ2-1	-	TGTGCCAGCAGCAAGACAGGGCCCAATGAGCAGTTCTTC	CASSKTGPNEQFF
-	TRBV14	TRBJ1-1	-	TGTGCCAGCAGCCAAGGGGTTCGCGGCACTGAAGCTTTCTTT	CASSQGVRGTEAFF
-	TRBV7-9	TRBJ1-1	-	TGTGCCAGCAGCTTAATCCCCCCCCCGGTGAGAGCTGAAGCTTTCTTT	CASSLIPPPVRAEAFF
TRBD1	TRBV29-1	TRBJ2-1	-	TGCAGCGCCACCGGGACAGCCGACAATGAGCAGTTCTTC	CSATGTADNEQFF
-	TRBV27	TRBJ1-4	-	TGTGCCAGCAGTTTTAGCCCACAGGGACGGGGCGGGCGTGAAAAACTGTTTTTT	CASSFSPQGRGGREKLFF
TRBD2	TRBV27	TRBJ2-3	-	TGTGCCAGCAGTTTATATAGCGGGGGAATGATGAGCACAGATACGCAGTATTTT	CASSLYSGGMMSTDTQYF
TRBD2	TRBV19	TRBJ2-7	-	TGTGCCAGTAGTATGACTAGCGGGGGGTCGGCGTACGAGCAGTACTTC	CASSMTSGGSAYEQYF
-	TRBV2	TRBJ2-3	few	TGTGCCAGCAGTGAAGCGCTTCTTAGTCATACGCAGTATTTT	CASSEALLSHTQYF
-	TRBV6-1	TRBJ1-1	-	TGTGCCAGCAGTGATAGGGACACAAGAAGAATGGCTTTCTTT	CASSDRDTRRMAFF
-	TRBV7-8	TRBJ1-4	-	TGTGCCAGCAGCCCGCAATGGACAGTTTGGGGTGAAAAACTGTTTTTT	CASSPQWTVWGEKLFF
TRBD1	TRBV30	TRBJ1-3	-	TGTGCCTTGGGACAGGCATTAGGAAACACCATATATTTT	CALGQALGNTIYF
-	TRBV11-3	TRBJ2-4	-	TGTGCCAGCAGCTTACGGCCTAGCGTTTGGAACATTCAGTACTTC	CASSLRPSVWNIQYF
TRBD2	TRBV9	TRBJ2-1	-	TGTGCCAGCAGCGTAGCCGGTAGCGGGAGGGGCTCCTACAATGAGCAGTTCTTC	CASSVAGSGRGSYNEQFF
TRBD2	TRBV4-3	TRBJ2-3	-	TGCGCCAGCAGCCAAGACCTAGCGGAGGGCACAGATACGCAGTATTTT	CASSQDLAEGTDTQYF
TRBD2	TRBV6-4	TRBJ2-1	-	TGTGCCAGCAGTGACCTCGGACTAGCGGGAGTTTATAATGAGCAGTTCTTC	CASSDLGLAGVYNEQFF
-	TRBV30	TRBJ1-2	-	TGTGCCTGGAGTGTAAGGGGTGAAGCTAACTATGGCTACACCTTC	CAWSVRGEANYGYTF
TRBD1	TRBV7-8	TRBJ2-7	-	TGTGCCAGCAGCTTAGTGGTAGGGACAGGCGTGATTAGGGAGCAGTACTTC	CASSLVVGTGVIREQYF
TRBD1	TRBV15	TRBJ2-7	-	TGTGCCACCAGCAGAGATTTGGGACAGGGGCCCTACGAGCAGTACTTC	CATSRDLGQGPYEQYF
TRBD1	TRBV4-2	TRBJ1-3	-	TGTGCCAGCAGCCAAGCCCGACAGGGCCCTGGAAACACCATATATTTT	CASSQARQGPGNTIYF
TRBD1	TRBV28	TRBJ1-1	-	TGTGCCAGCAGTTTAACGGGAGGGGGCTCTGAAGCTTTCTTT	CASSLTGGGSEAFF
TRBD1	TRBV6-5	TRBJ1-5	once	TGTGCCAGCAGGGGACAGGATAATCAGCCCCAGCATTTT	CASRGQDNQPQHF
TRBD1	TRBV6-5	TRBJ2-1	-	TGTGCCAGCAGTTACCGCCCACAGGGGTTCAGTGAGCAGTTCTTC	CASSYRPQGFSEQFF
-	TRBV18	TRBJ1-2	-	TGTGCCAGCTCATTTCCTCGTCCGGCCTCAAAGGGGAACTATGGCTACACCTTC	CASSFPRPASKGNYGYTF
TRBD2	TRBV7-9	TRBJ2-1	-	TGTGCCAGCTTGGGGACTAGCGGGAGTTCATGGAGTAATGAGCAGTTCTTC	CASLGTSGSSWSNEQFF